Sequencing of this TCR beta chain was carried out in a study of regulatory T cells in long-lasting Graves disease. This clonotype was seen repeatedly, ten times or more. Time point meaning: newly diagnosed GD, antithyroid drugs for less than 3 months. Scientists built the TCR library using RNA that was extracted from PBMCs. Investigators prepared the TCR beta libraries by applying iRepertoire HTBI primers and Arm-PCR of CDR3 regions. Via MiXCR, TCRdb re-called the multiplex PCR reads, giving one row per CDR3 protein. The table includes fewer than 650,000 distinct CDR3 sequences, about 16% detected once. These data were also reused for a study on T cells in Graves' hyperthyroidism and ophthalmopathy.

The clonotype comes from a man between 18 and 35 years old with Graves disease. The material sequenced was peripheral blood mononuclear cells (PBMCs), taken at new diagnosis, from a patient treated with antithyroid drugs.

In DNA, the CDR3 is TGTGCCAGCAGCCTCATACCGGGACTGAGCTCCTACAATGAGCAGTTCTTC. Residues: CASSLIPGLSSYNEQFF. The chain recombines TRBV7-3 with TRBJ2-1; a possible D gene is TRBD2 (6 bases). CDR3 size: 17 residues. The germline CDR1 and CDR2 sequences are SGHTA and FQGTGA. The V gene lost 5 bases and the J gene lost 0 bases, with 17 bases spanning the gap. Based on the CDR3 plus reference TRBV7-3 and TRBJ2-1, the full variable domain is GAGVSQTPSNKVTEKGKYVELRCDPISGHTALYWYRQSLGQGPEFLIYFQGTGAADDSGLPNDRFFAVRPEGSVSTLKIQRTERGDSAVYLCASSLIPGLSSYNEQFFGPGTRLTVL.